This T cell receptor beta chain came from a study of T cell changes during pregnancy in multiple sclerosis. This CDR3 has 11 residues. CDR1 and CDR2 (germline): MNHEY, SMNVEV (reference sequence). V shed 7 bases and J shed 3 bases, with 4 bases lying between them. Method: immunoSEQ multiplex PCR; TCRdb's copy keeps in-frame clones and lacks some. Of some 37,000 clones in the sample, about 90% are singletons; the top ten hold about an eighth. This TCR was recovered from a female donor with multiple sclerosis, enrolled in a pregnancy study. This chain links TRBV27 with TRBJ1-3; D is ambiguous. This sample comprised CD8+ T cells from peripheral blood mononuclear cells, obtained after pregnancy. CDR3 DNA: TGTGCCAGCATTAGTGGAAACACCATATATTTT. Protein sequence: CASISGNTIYF.